Described below is a single T cell receptor (beta chain) sequence and its context. Its antigen is as yet unknown. This entry is derived from a study of CD8+CD57+ T cells in acquired aplastic anemia. Study-level background: Sorted CD4+ and CD8+ cells gave a mean 3.2 ug DNA, range 0.2 to 27.4 ug. Reads per healthy sample averaged around 10 million (CD4+) and 11 million to 13 million (CD8+).

It was genomic DNA that served as the template for profiling TCR beta VDJ and CDR3. One entry per CDR3 protein, called by TCRdb with MiXCR from the reads. The sample has some 210,000 distinct CDR3 sequences; 61% are singletons. The study's findings and limits: Patients and controls were found to share approximately 31 CD8+ CDR3 sequences.

Germline V CDR1 and CDR2: SQVTM, ANQGSEA. Trimming cost V 3 bases and J 4 bases; bases outside gene matches: 2. The CDR3 spans 12 residues. The source is a human donor in good health. Sample: sorted CD4+, CD8+, or CD8+CD57+ T cells (not recorded which) from PBMCs. The V and J genes are TRBV29-1 and TRBJ2-5, with TRBD2 identical over 7 bases. Here the CDR3 DNA reads TGCAGCGTTGAGGGGGGGATAGAGACCCAGTACTTC. Its protein is CSVEGGIETQYF.